This T cell receptor (beta chain) was obtained from a study of early T cells in non-severe SARS-CoV-2 infection. Study-wide background: Investigators sequenced bulk RNA drawn from unsorted whole blood, and chains remained unpaired. Overall study findings and caveats: Private and CD4 specificities were missed by VDJdb matching, skewed to anti-spike CD8.

With respect to this clonotype: Its antigen is undetermined.

Unique molecular identifiers tagged individual cDNA molecules. MiXCR, run by TCRdb on the 5' RACE reads, gives a single entry per CDR3 protein. The sample has about 60,000 distinct CDR3 sequences; around 9.9% are singletons. Germline values: CDR1 SGHNT, CDR2 YENEEA. V was cut by 3 bases and J by 9 bases, with 14 bases left in between. The CDR3 runs 14 residues. The gene calls are TRBV11-3 and TRBJ2-2; D perhaps matches TRBD1 (8 bases). Sequencing used whole blood. The clonotype originates from an adult who was a healthcare worker with PCR-confirmed SARS-CoV-2 infection or an uninfected control (not recorded which). The DNA of the CDR3 is TGTGCCAGCAGCTTTACAGGGGGGGACTGGGAGCTGTTTTTT. Its protein product is CASSFTGGDWELFF.